This T cell receptor beta chain originates from a study of post-analysis software for immune sequencing data. The overall study: The study covered relapsing-remitting, secondary progressive and progressive-relapsing courses of multiple sclerosis. Points from the study as a whole: Same-batch preparations were strongly co-clustered by F measure. Normalized Chao1 diversity was significantly reduced in patients versus controls.

Concerning this clonotype itself: Its specificity is unknown.

Sequencing libraries made from TCR beta cDNA carried unique molecular identifiers. The T cell input of about 0.9 to 10 million gave about half a million cDNA molecules. Via MiXCR, TCRdb re-called the PCR reads, giving one row per CDR3 protein. Of fewer than 550,000 distinct CDR3 sequences in the sample, around 31% were seen once. The TCR comes from a girl aged 2 to 17 with multiple sclerosis. Source material: blood.

CDR3 DNA sequence: TGCGCCAGCAGCCCGGGACAGGTTCTCACAGATACGCAGTATTTT. This gives the protein CASSPGQVLTDTQYF. The rearrangement uses TRBV5-1 and TRBJ2-3; 8 nucleotides agree with TRBD1. Trimming cost V 4 bases and J 2 bases; bases outside gene matches: 6. The CDR3 extends over 15 amino acids. From germline, CDR1 is SGHRS and CDR2 YFSETQ.